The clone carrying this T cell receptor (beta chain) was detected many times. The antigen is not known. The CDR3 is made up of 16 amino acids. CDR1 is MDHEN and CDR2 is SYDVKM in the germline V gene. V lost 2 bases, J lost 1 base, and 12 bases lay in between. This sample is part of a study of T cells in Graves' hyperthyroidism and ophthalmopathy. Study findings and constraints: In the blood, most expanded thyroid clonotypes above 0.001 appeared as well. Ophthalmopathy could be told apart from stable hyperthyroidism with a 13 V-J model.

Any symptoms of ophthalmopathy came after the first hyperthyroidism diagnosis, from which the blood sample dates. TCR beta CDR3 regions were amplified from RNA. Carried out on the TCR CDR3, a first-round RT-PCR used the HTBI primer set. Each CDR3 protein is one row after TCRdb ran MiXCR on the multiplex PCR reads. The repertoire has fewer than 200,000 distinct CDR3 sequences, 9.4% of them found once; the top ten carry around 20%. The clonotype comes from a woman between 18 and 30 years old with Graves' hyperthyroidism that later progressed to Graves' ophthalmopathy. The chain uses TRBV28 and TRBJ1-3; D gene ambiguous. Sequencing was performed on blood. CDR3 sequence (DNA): TGTGCCAGCAGTTTAGGAGACATATATTCTGGAAACACCATATATTTT. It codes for CASSLGDIYSGNTIYF.